The 8 T cell receptor beta chains below come from one sample, sequenced in a study of early T cells in non-severe SARS-CoV-2 infection. TCRdb passed the 5' RACE reads through MiXCR, listing each CDR3 protein once. The data contain over 50,000 distinct CDR3 sequences, around 12% of them singletons. The sequencing sample was made of whole blood. These receptors were obtained from an adult who was a healthcare worker with PCR-confirmed SARS-CoV-2 infection or an uninfected control (not recorded which).

This clonotype was seen many times. The chain couples TRBV2 to TRBJ2-1; the match to TRBD1 covers 7 bases. Germline V lookup: CDR1 SNHLY, CDR2 FYNNEI. Trimming removed 10 bases from V and 4 bases from J; junction bases left unmatched: 13. CDR3 size: 15 residues. CDR3 in DNA: TGTGCCAACTCCCGACAGGGCCTACCTTACAATGAGCAGTTCTTC. Translated, it gives CANSRQGLPYNEQFF. The entire variable domain, with the rest obtained from reference TRBV2 and TRBJ2-1, is as follows: EPEVTQTPSHQVTQMGQEVILRCVPISNHLYFYWYRQILGQKVEFLVSFYNNEISEKSEIFDDQFSVERPDGSNFTLKIRSTKLEDSAMYFCANSRQGLPYNEQFFGPGTRLTVL.

As for this clonotype: Since a much larger clone is just one base distant, this may be a read error. The rearrangement links TRBV30 to TRBJ2-3, with D possibly TRBD1 on 5 matching bases. The V gene lost 3 bases and the J gene lost 4 bases, with 14 bases spanning the gap. Germline loops: CDR1 GTSNPN, CDR2 SVGIG (reference sequence). CDR3 length equals 14 residues. In nucleotides, the CDR3 is TGTGCCTGGAGCAGGACAAGGGGCGCAGATACGCAGTATTTT. This sequence encodes CAWSRTRGADTQYF.

This clonotype was detected a few times. The chain recombines TRBV5-1 with TRBJ2-1, with 10 bases matching TRBD2. After removal of 2 bases from V and 7 bases from J, the junction contained 6 bases not matched to a gene. The length of the CDR3 is 15 residues. CDR1 is SGHRS, CDR2 YFSETQ, per germline. Written as DNA, the CDR3 is TGCGCCAGCAGCTTCCTAGCGGGAGTGGGGAATGAGCAGTTCTTC. Translating gives CASSFLAGVGNEQFF.

This clonotype was observed many times. The chain links TRBV29-1 to TRBJ1-1; 7 bases fit TRBD1. The CDR3 spans 13 residues. With 7 bases clipped from V and 3 bases from J, the junction kept 8 bases outside the gene matches. CDR1 and CDR2 from the germline V gene are SQVTM and ANQGSEA. In DNA, the CDR3 is TGCAGCGCCGCAGGGGGGACCCACACTGAAGCTTTCTTT. This gives the protein CSAAGGTHTEAFF.

V is TRBV5-1 and J is TRBJ2-7; 11 positions match TRBD2. This CDR3 has 14 residues. V trimming: 6 bases; J trimming: 7 bases; junction bases outside the gene matches: 9. CDR1 is SGHRS, CDR2 YFSETQ, per germline. The CDR3 reads CASTLAGGPVEQYF. The CDR3 nucleotides read TGCGCCAGCACCTTAGCGGGAGGGCCAGTAGAGCAGTACTTC.

This clonotype was observed a few times. The rearrangement links TRBV12-3 or TRBV12-4 to TRBJ2-3; D is unclear. V lost 3 bases and J lost 10, with 8 bases in between. This CDR3 is 11 amino acids long. The CDR3 sequence: CASSFGKSQYF. For the CDR3, the DNA is TGTGCCAGCAGTTTTGGCAAATCGCAGTATTTT.

This clonotype came up many times. V gene TRBV29-1 combines with J gene TRBJ2-7; 8 bases fit TRBD1. CDR3 length: 13 residues. V lost 7 bases to trimming and J lost 0 bases; unmatched junction nucleotides: 5. CDR1 and CDR2 (germline): SQVTM, ANQGSEA. For the CDR3, the DNA is TGCAGCGCCGGGGACAGGTTCTCCTACGAGCAGTACTTC. This gives the protein CSAGDRFSYEQYF.

Many counts were recorded for this clonotype. The V gene is TRBV4-1, the J gene TRBJ1-4; 9 bases align to TRBD1. The CDR3 consists of 18 residues. The ends lost 0 bases at V and 3 bases at J; junction bases unmatched: 8. The germline CDR1 and CDR2 sequences are MGHRA and YSYEKL. CDR3 bases: TGCGCCAGCAGCCAAGAATATCAGACAGGGGGAGCTAATGAAAAACTGTTTTTT. Translating it yields CASSQEYQTGGANEKLFF.